The rows below give T cell receptor beta chains drawn from one sample of a study of T-cell reconstitution after alpha-beta-depleted transplantation in children. TCRdb ran MiXCR on the PCR reads and lists one entry per CDR3 protein. This sample has 97,000 or so distinct CDR3 sequences, with roughly 7.2% found just once. Material: PBMCs, obtained before TCRalphabeta/CD19-depleted stem cell transplant. The origin of the receptors is a boy aged 2 to 9 with acute lymphoblastic leukemia, due to receive a stem cell transplant. Both conserved end residues are part of each CDR3. Each record gives: V gene, clone size, D gene, J gene, CDR3 protein, CDR3 DNA. The D gene is left open where the match is weak. Part of the rows lack a size; the others show once, few, many or a class for expanded clones.

>TRBV7-9|many|TRBD2|TRBJ2-3
CASSLEAGGDTDTQYF
TGTGCCAGCAGCTTAGAAGCGGGGGGGGACACAGATACGCAGTATTTT
>TRBV4-2|many|TRBD1|TRBJ2-7
CASSPGQGRTRSYEQYF
TGTGCCAGCAGCCCCGGACAGGGAAGAACGAGGTCCTACGAGCAGTACTTC
>TRBV9|-|-|TRBJ2-3
CASGSSYTQYF
TGTGCCAGCGGATCCTCCTATACGCAGTATTTT
>TRBV2|few|-|TRBJ2-3
CASSGASTDTQYF
TGTGCCAGCAGCGGGGCTAGCACAGATACGCAGTATTTT
>TRBV6-1|many|-|TRBJ2-3
CASSEQGHSTDTQYF
TGTGCCAGCAGTGAGCAGGGCCATAGCACAGATACGCAGTATTTT
>TRBV29-1|many|-|TRBJ2-2
CSAVPVANTGELFF
TGCAGCGCCGTACCGGTTGCGAACACCGGGGAGCTGTTTTTT
>TRBV5-4|many|TRBD1|TRBJ1-2
CASSLFSPDRGYGYTF
TGTGCCAGCAGCTTATTTTCCCCGGACAGGGGGTATGGCTACACCTTC
>TRBV20-1|many|-|TRBJ2-5
CSARNIMSAQETQYF
TGCAGTGCTAGAAATATTATGTCAGCCCAAGAGACCCAGTACTTC
>TRBV13|many|-|TRBJ2-5
CASSLRRGEQETQYF
TGTGCCAGCAGCTTGAGGCGGGGTGAACAAGAGACCCAGTACTTC
>TRBV13|-|TRBD2|TRBJ2-3
CASSSVAGGGTDTQYF
TGTGCCAGCAGCTCGGTAGCGGGGGGAGGCACAGATACGCAGTATTTT
>TRBV20-1|-|TRBD2|TRBJ2-1
CSARETLAGGRNEQFF
TGCAGTGCTAGAGAAACCCTAGCGGGGGGGCGAAATGAGCAGTTCTTC
>TRBV5-1|many|TRBD1|TRBJ2-5
CASSLAPPPATGGALETQYF
TGCGCCAGCAGCTTGGCCCCCCCACCGGCGACAGGGGGCGCGCTGGAGACCCAGTACTTC
>TRBV3-1|many|-|TRBJ2-3
CASSQEWESGLMSDTQYF
TGTGCCAGCAGCCAAGAGTGGGAAAGCGGGCTGATGTCAGATACGCAGTATTTT
>TRBV12-5|-|-|TRBJ2-5
CASGLRSTQETQYF
TGTGCTAGTGGTTTAAGATCCACCCAAGAGACCCAGTACTTC
>TRBV11-3|-|-|TRBJ2-3
CASSFIIGDTQYF
TGTGCCAGCAGCTTCATAATCGGAGATACGCAGTATTTT
>TRBV5-1|-|-|TRBJ1-2
CASSSDYGYTF
TGCGCCAGCAGCTCCGACTATGGCTACACCTTC
>TRBV12-3/TRBV12-4|-|-|TRBJ2-5
CASSPGGHQETQYF
TGTGCCAGCAGTCCTGGGGGCCACCAAGAGACCCAGTACTTC
>TRBV20-1|few|TRBD2|TRBJ2-5
CSARGGGERGETQYF
TGCAGTGCTAGAGGTGGGGGGGAAAGAGGAGAGACCCAGTACTTC
>TRBV12-5|-|-|TRBJ2-7
CASGLGPGLYEQYF
TGTGCTAGTGGTTTGGGACCGGGGCTCTACGAGCAGTACTTC
>TRBV6-2/TRBV6-3|many|-|TRBJ2-7
CASSPRTLSVEQYF
TGTGCCAGCAGTCCCCGGACCCTTTCGGTTGAGCAGTACTTC
>TRBV7-9|-|-|TRBJ2-3
CASSLGSSTDTRYF
TGTGCCAGCAGCTTAGGATCTAGCACAGATACGCGGTATTTT
>TRBV2|few|-|TRBJ1-2
CASSEEGKGSYGYTF
TGTGCCAGCAGTGAAGAGGGAAAGGGGAGCTATGGCTACACCTTC
>TRBV27|many|-|TRBJ1-1
CASSLFHGNTEAFF
TGTGCCAGCAGTTTATTCCACGGGAACACTGAAGCTTTCTTT
>TRBV5-6|-|TRBD1|TRBJ2-3
CASSQGQGYSDTQYF
TGTGCCAGCAGCCAGGGACAGGGTTATTCTGATACGCAGTATTTT
>TRBV11-2|many|-|TRBJ1-2
CASSFDRYGYTF
TGTGCCAGCAGCTTCGATCGCTATGGCTACACCTTC
>TRBV18|few|-|TRBJ1-1
CASSPGDTEAFF
TGTGCCAGCTCACCGGGGGACACTGAAGCTTTCTTT
>TRBV3-1|many|-|TRBJ1-2
CASSQDSSYGYTF
TGTGCCAGCAGCCAAGATAGCAGCTATGGCTACACCTTC
>TRBV3-1|few|-|TRBJ2-4
CASSQLVGGRGLRKNIQYF
TGTGCCAGCAGCCAACTAGTCGGGGGGCGGGGTCTCCGCAAAAACATTCAGTACTTC
>TRBV6-1|few|-|TRBJ2-1
CASSPFSVSYNEQFF
TGTGCCAGCAGCCCATTTAGCGTCTCCTACAATGAGCAGTTCTTC
>TRBV3-1|few|-|TRBJ1-1
CASSQGQLNTEAFF
TGTGCCAGCAGCCAGGGTCAGCTGAACACTGAAGCTTTCTTT
>TRBV7-2|few|TRBD1|TRBJ1-3
CASSTGQGADTIYF
TGTGCCAGCAGCACCGGACAGGGGGCAGACACCATATATTTT